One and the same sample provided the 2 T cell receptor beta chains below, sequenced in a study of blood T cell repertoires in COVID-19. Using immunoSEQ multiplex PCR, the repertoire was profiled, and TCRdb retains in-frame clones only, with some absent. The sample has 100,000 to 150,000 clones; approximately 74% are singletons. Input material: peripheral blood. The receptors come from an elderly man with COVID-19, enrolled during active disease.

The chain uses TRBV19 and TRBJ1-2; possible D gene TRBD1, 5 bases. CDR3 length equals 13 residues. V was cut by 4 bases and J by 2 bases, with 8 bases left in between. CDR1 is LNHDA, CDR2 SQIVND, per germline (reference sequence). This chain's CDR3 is CASSTTANYGYTF. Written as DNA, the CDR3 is TGTGCCAGTAGTACGACAGCAAACTATGGCTACACCTTC.

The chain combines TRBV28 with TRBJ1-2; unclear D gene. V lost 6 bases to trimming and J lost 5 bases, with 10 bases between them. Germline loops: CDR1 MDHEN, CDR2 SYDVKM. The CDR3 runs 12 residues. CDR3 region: CASSQMRYGYTF. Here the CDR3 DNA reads TGTGCCAGCAGCCAAATGCGGTATGGCTACACCTTC.